This entry lists 10 T cell receptor beta chains sequenced from one sample in a study of blood T cell repertoires in COVID-19. Method: immunoSEQ multiplex PCR; TCRdb's copy keeps in-frame clones and lacks some. The sample has hundreds of thousands of clones; roughly nine tenths are singletons. Sequenced: peripheral blood. The origin of the receptors is a young woman who had recovered from COVID-19.

The gene calls are TRBV12-5 and TRBJ1-2; tentatively, D is TRBD1 (6 bases). The CDR3 totals 17 residues. V dropped 1 base and J dropped 0 bases, with 15 bases sitting between them. Looked up from germline, CDR1 is LGHNT and CDR2 is FRNRAP. CDR3 sequence: CASGLAAGVKTNYGYTF. The CDR3 DNA reads TGTGCTAGTGGTTTGGCAGCAGGGGTAAAGACTAACTATGGCTACACCTTC.

The J gene is TRBJ1-1, the V gene TRBV9, with D unclear. Germline-derived CDR1 and CDR2 are SGDLS and YYNGEE. The CDR3 has 13 residues. V lost 3 bases to trimming and J lost 5 bases, with 11 bases between them. This CDR3 is CASSEMVRTEAFF. The CDR3 coding sequence is TGTGCCAGCAGCGAAATGGTGCGGACTGAAGCTTTCTTT.

J is TRBJ1-1 and V is TRBV6-5; 9 nucleotides line up with TRBD1. Losses at the gene ends were 2 bases for V and 1 base for J; bases not matched to a gene: 2. CDR1 is MNHEY and CDR2 is SVGAGI in the germline V gene. The CDR3 covers 15 residues. The CDR3 region has the DNA TGTGCCAGCAGTTACGGACAGGGGACGAACACTGAAGCTTTCTTT. As protein: CASSYGQGTNTEAFF.

This rearrangement joins TRBV6-5 to TRBJ2-2, with 8 bases that match TRBD1. Per the germline V gene, CDR1 is MNHEY and CDR2 is SVGAGI. V gave up 6 bases and J gave up 1 base; unmatched junction bases: 4. This CDR3 has 15 amino acids. This chain's CDR3 is CASRRTGRNTGELFF. CDR3 nucleotides: TGTGCCAGCAGGCGGACAGGGAGGAACACCGGGGAGCTGTTTTTT.

This chain joins TRBV5-8 and TRBJ2-1; 7 bases align to TRBD1. Trimming took 0 bases from V and 7 from J; bases not matched to a gene: 7. CDR3 length: 15 residues. The V gene's germline CDR1 is SGHTS and CDR2 YDEGEE. Here the CDR3 reads CASSLDRGQRNEQFF. The CDR3 DNA is TGTGCCAGCAGCTTGGATAGGGGGCAACGGAATGAGCAGTTCTTC.

V gene TRBV6-5 combines with J gene TRBJ1-3; D uncertain. In germline, CDR1 is MNHEY, CDR2 SVGAGI. The V end lost 6 bases, the J end lost 0 bases, and 12 bases lay between the germline ends. There are 15 residues in the CDR3. The CDR3 loop is CASRTTPGSGNTIYF. The DNA of the CDR3 is TGTGCCAGCAGAACGACACCCGGCTCTGGAAACACCATATATTTT.

This chain links TRBV10-2 with TRBJ2-7, with TRBD1 identical over 9 bases. The CDR3 is 22 residues long. Looked up from germline, CDR1 is WSHSY and CDR2 is SAAADI. V lost 4 bases and J lost 0; bases outside the gene matches: 25. CDR3 sequence: CASSGTIQPRDRAPRGSYEQYF. CDR3 bases: TGCGCCAGCAGTGGAACCATCCAACCCCGGGACAGGGCCCCTAGGGGCTCCTACGAGCAGTACTTC.

V gene TRBV5-1 combines with J gene TRBJ2-3; D remains unclear. The CDR3 is 14 amino acids. CDR1 and CDR2 (germline): SGHRS, YFSETQ. Trimming pared 1 base from V and 8 bases from J, leaving 14 bases between. The CDR3 spells CASSLKLGPGTQYF. The CDR3 DNA reads TGCGCCAGCAGCTTGAAGCTGGGCCCTGGTACGCAGTATTTT.

V gene TRBV9 combines with J gene TRBJ2-7, with TRBD1 matching 7 bases. Unmatched junction bases numbered 3, after V lost 2 bases and J lost 1 base. The CDR3 loop spans 14 amino acids. CDR1 and CDR2 from the germline V gene are SGDLS and YYNGEE. The CDR3 DNA reads as TGTGCCAGCAGCGTTTTACAGGGGTCCTACGAGCAGTACTTC. It translates to CASSVLQGSYEQYF.

The V and J genes are TRBV19 and TRBJ1-2, with a tentative D call TRBD1 (5 bases). Germline loops: CDR1 LNHDA, CDR2 SQIVND (reference sequence). The CDR3 is made up of 16 amino acids. Trimming cost V 3 bases and J 3 bases, with 17 bases left between them. The DNA of the CDR3 is TGTGCCAGTAGTATTAACAGGCAGAACCTTTACTATGGCTACACCTTC. Amino acid sequence: CASSINRQNLYYGYTF.